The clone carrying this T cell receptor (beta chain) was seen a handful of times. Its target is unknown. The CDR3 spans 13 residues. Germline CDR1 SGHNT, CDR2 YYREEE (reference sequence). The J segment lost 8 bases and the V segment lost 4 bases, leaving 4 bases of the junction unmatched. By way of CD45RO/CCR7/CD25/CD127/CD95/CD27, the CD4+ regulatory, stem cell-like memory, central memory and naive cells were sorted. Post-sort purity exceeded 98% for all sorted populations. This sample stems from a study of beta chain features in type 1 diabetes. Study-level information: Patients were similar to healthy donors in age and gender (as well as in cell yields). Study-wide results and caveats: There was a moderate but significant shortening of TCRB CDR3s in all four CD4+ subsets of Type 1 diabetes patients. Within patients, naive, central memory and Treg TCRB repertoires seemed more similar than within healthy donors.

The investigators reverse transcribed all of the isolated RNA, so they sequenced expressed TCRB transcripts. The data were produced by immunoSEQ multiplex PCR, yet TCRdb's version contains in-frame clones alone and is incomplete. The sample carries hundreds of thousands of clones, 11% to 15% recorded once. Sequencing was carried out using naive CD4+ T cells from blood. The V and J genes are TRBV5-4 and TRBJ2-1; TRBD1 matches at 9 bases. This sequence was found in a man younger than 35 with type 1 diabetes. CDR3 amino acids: CASSPRTGDEQFF. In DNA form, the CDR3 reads TGTGCCAGCAGCCCAAGGACAGGGGATGAGCAGTTCTTC.